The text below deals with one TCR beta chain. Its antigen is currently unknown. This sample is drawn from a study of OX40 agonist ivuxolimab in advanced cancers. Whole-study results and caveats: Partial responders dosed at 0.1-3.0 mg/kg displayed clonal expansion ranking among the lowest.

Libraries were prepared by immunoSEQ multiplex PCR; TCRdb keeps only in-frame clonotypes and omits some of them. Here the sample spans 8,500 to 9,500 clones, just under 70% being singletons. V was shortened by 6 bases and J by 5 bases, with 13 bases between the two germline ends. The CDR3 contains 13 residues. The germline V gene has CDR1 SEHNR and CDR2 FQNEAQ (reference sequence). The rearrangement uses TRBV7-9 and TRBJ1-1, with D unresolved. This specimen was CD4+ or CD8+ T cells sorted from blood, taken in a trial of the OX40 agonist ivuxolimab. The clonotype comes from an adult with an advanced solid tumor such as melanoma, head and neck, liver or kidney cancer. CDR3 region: CASSLPGRTEAFF. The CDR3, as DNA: TGTGCCAGCAGTCTACCCGGGCGGACTGAAGCTTTCTTT.